The 27 T cell receptor beta chains below were found in one sample sequenced in a study of blood T cell repertoires in COVID-19. Sequencing was performed with immunoSEQ multiplex PCR; in TCRdb, only in-frame clones are kept and a portion is missing. The sample consists of fewer than 90,000 clones, about nine tenths of them appearing once. The sequencing input was peripheral blood. The receptors were sampled from a male donor with acute or convalescent COVID-19.

The gene calls are TRBV6-2 or TRBV6-3 and TRBJ2-1; D uncertain. Germline CDR1 and CDR2: MNHEY and SVGEGT. This CDR3 spans 14 amino acids. V was trimmed by 6 bases and J by 4 bases, leaving 13 bases between them. The CDR3 spells CASSLRTTYNEQFF. The DNA of the CDR3 is TGTGCCAGCAGCCTCCGAACTACATACAATGAGCAGTTCTTC.

V and J are TRBV6-5 and TRBJ1-2; D gene ambiguous. Germline loops: CDR1 MNHEY, CDR2 SVGAGI. The CDR3 is 13 residues long. Trimming removed 6 bases at V and 4 bases at J, with 12 bases between. In DNA, the CDR3 is TGTGCCAGCAGCACCGGACTAACCTATGGCTACACCTTC. Its translation is CASSTGLTYGYTF.

This clone has more than one count but fewer than ten. The chain carries TRBV25-1 and TRBJ1-2; TRBD1 might be the D (5 bases). V lost 5 bases to trimming and J lost 5 bases, with 12 bases between them. Per germline, CDR1 MGHDK and CDR2 SYGVNS. CDR3 length: 13 residues. The CDR3 loop is CASSFGRGYGYTF. CDR3 nucleotides: TGTGCCAGCAGTTTTGGGCGGGGGTATGGCTACACCTTC.

The chain joins TRBV6-5 to TRBJ2-1; the match to TRBD1 covers 10 bases. Germline CDR1 is MNHEY and CDR2 is SVGAGI. The CDR3 covers 13 residues. CDR3 region: CGSRDRGTHEQFF. In DNA, the CDR3 is TGTGGGTCCCGGGACAGGGGAACACATGAGCAGTTCTTC.

J is TRBJ2-2 and V is TRBV9; TRBD1 aligns across 7 bases. The CDR3 totals 16 residues. V was clipped by 1 base and J by 6 bases; unmatched bases: 9. Germline V CDR1 and CDR2: SGDLS, YYNGEE. In DNA form, the CDR3 reads TGTGCCAGCAGCGTATCCGGGACAGTCGGAGCCGGGGAGCTGTTTTTT. Translation: CASSVSGTVGAGELFF.

The rearrangement joins TRBV9 to TRBJ1-6; 9 bases agree with TRBD1. CDR1 and CDR2 from the germline V gene are SGDLS and YYNGEE. This CDR3 has 16 amino acids. V shed 0 bases, J shed 9 bases, and the junction held 7 bases outside the gene matches. The CDR3 region is CASSVDGQGLGSPLHF. As DNA, the CDR3 is TGTGCCAGCAGCGTAGACGGACAGGGGCTTGGTTCACCCCTCCACTTT.

This chain joins TRBV3-1 (or the pseudogene TRBV3-2) and TRBJ2-1, with TRBD2 identical over 7 bases. From germline, CDR1 is LGHDT and CDR2 YNNKEL (reference sequence). V shed 0 bases and J 9 bases; nucleotides not matched to a gene: 5. The CDR3 contains 14 residues. CDR3 coding DNA: TGTGCCAGCAGCCAAGATTGGGGGGAGGGTGAGCAGTTCTTC. This translates into CASSQDWGEGEQFF.

V usage is TRBV6-6 and J usage is TRBJ2-2, with D possibly TRBD2 on 6 matching bases. CDR1 and CDR2 (germline): MNHNY, SVGAGI (reference sequence). The CDR3 loop spans 15 amino acids. V dropped 6 bases and J dropped 4 bases, with 15 bases sitting between them. CDR3 protein: CASSPDRGITGELFF. The CDR3 DNA follows: TGTGCCAGCAGCCCCGACCGGGGGATCACCGGGGAGCTGTTTTTT.

This chain links TRBV11-2 with TRBJ2-5; TRBD1 matches 9 bases. The CDR3 consists of 17 residues. With 5 bases clipped from V and 0 bases from J, the junction kept 10 bases outside the gene matches. Germline V CDR1 and CDR2: SGHAT, FQNNGV. The CDR3 region has the DNA TGTGCCAGCAGCCAGAAGACAGGGGGAGGACACCAAGAGACCCAGTACTTC. Translating gives CASSQKTGGGHQETQYF. Filled out from reference TRBV11-2 and TRBJ2-5, the complete variable domain reads EAGVAQSPRYKIIEKRQSVAFWCNPISGHATLYWYQQILGQGPKLLIQFQNNGVVDDSQLPKDRFSAERLKGVDSTLKIQPAKLEDSAVYLCASSQKTGGGHQETQYFGPGTRLLVL.

V gene TRBV11-2 combines with J gene TRBJ2-3; D not certain. Germline values: CDR1 SGHAT, CDR2 FQNNGV. Trimming stripped 1 base from V and 3 bases from J, with 8 bases between. The CDR3 loop spans 14 amino acids. This CDR3 is CASSLAGLTDTQYF. In DNA form, the CDR3 reads TGTGCCAGCAGCTTAGCTGGGCTTACAGATACGCAGTATTTT.

This chain uses TRBV5-1 with TRBJ1-3; the D is unclear. The CDR3 covers 18 residues. The germline V and J ends were trimmed by 5 bases and 8 bases, with 29 bases remaining between them. Germline V lookup: CDR1 SGHRS, CDR2 YFSETQ. This CDR3 reads CASSNPRETLRGKDTIYF. The CDR3 nucleotides read TGCGCCAGCAGTAACCCCCGGGAAACCTTAAGAGGGAAAGACACCATATATTTT.

This clone occurred once. The V gene is TRBV5-4, the J gene TRBJ2-3; 8 nucleotides align to TRBD2. J lost 2 bases, V lost 4 bases, and 12 bases had no gene match. CDR1 is SGHNT, CDR2 YYREEE, per germline (reference sequence). The CDR3 is 17 amino acids. DNA of the CDR3: TGTGCCAGCAGCCCCCGCCGGGGCGGGGGGTCCACAGATACGCAGTATTTT. Encoded protein: CASSPRRGGGSTDTQYF.

The V gene is TRBV5-1, the J gene TRBJ2-3; the match to TRBD2 covers 8 bases. With V trimmed by 1 base and J by 4 bases, 11 bases remained unmatched. This CDR3 has 17 amino acids. The V gene's germline CDR1 is SGHRS and CDR2 YFSETQ. The CDR3 nucleotides are TGCGCCAGCAGCTTGCTGACGGGGGGGCCCGTCGCAGATACGCAGTATTTT. This encodes CASSLLTGGPVADTQYF.

The gene calls are TRBV6-5 and TRBJ1-5, with a possible D match to TRBD1 (5 bases). The germline V gene encodes CDR1 MNHEY and CDR2 SVGAGI. Deletions cut 6 bases from V and 5 bases from J, with 11 bases between. The CDR3 extends over 13 amino acids. CDR3 residues: CASSVQEDQPQHF. CDR3 DNA: TGTGCCAGCAGCGTACAGGAAGATCAGCCCCAGCATTTT.

This clone turned up a few times. The V gene is TRBV6-5, the J gene TRBJ1-2; D may be TRBD1 (6 bases). The CDR3 runs to 14 residues. V lost 4 bases and J 5 bases, leaving 14 bases between the germline ends. Germline V gene data show CDR1 as MNHEY and CDR2 as SVGAGI. Written as DNA, the CDR3 is TGTGCCAGCAGTTCCACAGGGATGGGGTATGGCTACACCTTC. It specifies CASSSTGMGYGYTF.

The chain has TRBV11-3 and TRBJ2-3, with 10 bases identical to TRBD2. The CDR3 is made up of 15 amino acids. Germline-derived CDR1 and CDR2 are SGHNT and YENEEA. V was clipped by 5 bases and J by 6 bases; unmatched bases: 8. The DNA of the CDR3 is TGTGCCAGCAGCGGAAGAGCGGGGGGGTACGATACGCAGTATTTT. This gives the protein CASSGRAGGYDTQYF.

The rearrangement uses TRBV9 and TRBJ1-4, with 8 positions matching TRBD1. The CDR3 spans 14 residues. Germline V gene sequence: CDR1 SGDLS, CDR2 YYNGEE. Trimming removed 0 bases from V and 7 bases from J; junction bases left unmatched: 2. The CDR3 DNA is TGTGCCAGCAGCGTAGGCACAGGGGGTGAAAAACTGTTTTTT. It specifies CASSVGTGGEKLFF.

J is TRBJ2-1 and V is TRBV5-1; 9 nucleotides line up with TRBD1. Trimming removed 1 base from V and 5 bases from J; junction bases left unmatched: 7. CDR1 is SGHRS and CDR2 is YFSETQ in the germline V gene. The CDR3 has 16 amino acids. In DNA, the CDR3 is TGCGCCAGCAGCTTGCAAGGACAGGGGTCCGACAATGAGCAGTTCTTC. Its protein product is CASSLQGQGSDNEQFF.

J is TRBJ1-3 and V is TRBV29-1; 7 bases map to TRBD1. Germline CDR1 reads SQVTM; CDR2 reads ANQGSEA. J lost 4 bases, V lost 3 bases, and 0 bases had no gene match. The CDR3 has 12 amino acids. The CDR3 loop is CSVEGQGNTIYF. The CDR3 region has the DNA TGCAGCGTTGAGGGACAGGGAAACACCATATATTTT.

The chain is built from TRBV23-1 and TRBJ1-5, with 10 positions matching TRBD1. TRBV23-1 is reported as an ORF; its role is uncertain. Unmatched junction bases numbered 6, after V lost 4 bases and J lost 0 bases. The length of the CDR3 is 17 residues. Written as DNA, the CDR3 is TGCGCCAGCAGTCCCGGGACAGGGGTATATAGCAATCAGCCCCAGCATTTT. Amino acid sequence: CASSPGTGVYSNQPQHF.

The chain couples TRBV29-1 to TRBJ2-6; 9 bases are shared with TRBD2. With 6 bases clipped from V and 0 bases from J, the junction kept 6 bases outside the gene matches. The CDR3 has 16 amino acids. The germline V gene has CDR1 SQVTM and CDR2 ANQGSEA. The CDR3 region is CSVSGGPSSGANVLTF. In DNA form, the CDR3 reads TGCAGCGTGAGCGGGGGGCCCAGCTCTGGGGCCAACGTCCTGACTTTC.

The chain combines TRBV5-1 with TRBJ1-5, with 7 nucleotides matching TRBD1. The CDR3 is made up of 16 amino acids. The ends lost 0 bases at V and 3 bases at J; junction bases unmatched: 6. The germline V gene encodes CDR1 SGHRS and CDR2 YFSETQ. The CDR3 spells CASSLGQGSINQPQHF. CDR3 in DNA: TGCGCCAGCAGCTTGGGACAGGGTTCGATCAATCAGCCCCAGCATTTT.

This clone was seen more than once but under ten times. The germline gene is not matched at one end of the junction; a read error may be the cause. This chain uses TRBV12-5 with TRBJ1-2; maybe TRBD1 (5 bases). The CDR3 covers 13 residues. CDR1 and CDR2 from the germline V gene are LGHNT and FRNRAP. In DNA form, the CDR3 reads TGTGCTAGTGGTTTGGACGGGGGGTTAGCTCCACTCTTC. It is translated as CASGLDGGLAPLF.

V is TRBV24-1 and J is TRBJ2-3; D gene uncertain. This CDR3 is built from 14 residues. The V end lost 0 bases, the J end lost 6 bases, and 9 bases lay between the germline ends. The germline V gene has CDR1 KGHDR and CDR2 SFDVKD. CDR3 residues: CATSDLSLLDTQYF. The CDR3 nucleotides read TGTGCCACCAGTGATTTGAGCTTGTTGGATACGCAGTATTTT.

This chain joins TRBV7-9 and TRBJ2-5; 12 bases agree with TRBD2. Germline trimming cut 2 bases from V and 2 bases from J; bases unmatched to any gene: 12. The CDR3 is 19 amino acids. Germline CDR1 SEHNR, CDR2 FQNEAQ (reference sequence). The CDR3 DNA reads TGTGCCAGCAGCTTATTAATGGCTAGCGGGGGGGTTTCACAAGAGACCCAGTACTTC. Amino acids: CASSLLMASGGVSQETQYF.

This clone was recorded a few times. The V and J genes are TRBV7-6 and TRBJ2-7; 11 positions agree with TRBD1. J gave up 2 bases and V 4 bases, and 1 base lay outside the gene matches. Germline values: CDR1 SGHVS, CDR2 FNYEAQ. The CDR3 covers 14 residues. CDR3: CASSSGQGAYEQYF. Here the CDR3 DNA reads TGTGCCAGCAGCTCGGGACAGGGGGCCTACGAGCAGTACTTC.

This chain joins TRBV5-6 and TRBJ2-7; 9 bases agree with TRBD2. Germline CDR1 SGHDT, CDR2 YYEEEE. The CDR3 is 15 residues long. The trim removed 2 bases at V and 4 bases at J, leaving 7 bases unmatched. The CDR3 reads CASSLRRGGLYEQYF. The CDR3 region has the DNA TGTGCCAGCAGCTTAAGGCGGGGGGGCCTTTACGAGCAGTACTTC. Supplemented by reference TRBV5-6 and TRBJ2-7, the full variable domain reads DAGVTQSPTHLIKTRGQQVTLRCSPKSGHDTVSWYQQALGQGPQFIFQYYEEEERQRGNFPDRFSGHQFPNYSSELNVNALLLGDSALYLCASSLRRGGLYEQYFGPGTRLTVT.